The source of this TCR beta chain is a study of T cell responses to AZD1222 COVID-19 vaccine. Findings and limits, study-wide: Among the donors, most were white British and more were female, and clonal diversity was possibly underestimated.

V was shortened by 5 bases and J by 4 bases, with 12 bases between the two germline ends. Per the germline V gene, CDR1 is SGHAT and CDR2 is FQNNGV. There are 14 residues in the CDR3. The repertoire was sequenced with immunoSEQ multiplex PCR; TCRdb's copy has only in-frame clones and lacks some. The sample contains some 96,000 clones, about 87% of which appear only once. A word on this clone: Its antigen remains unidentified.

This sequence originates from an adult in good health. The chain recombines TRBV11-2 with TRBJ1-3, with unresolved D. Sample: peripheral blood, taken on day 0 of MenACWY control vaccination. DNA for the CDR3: TGTGCCAGCAGCCAGGACCGAGTGGGAAACACCATATATTTT. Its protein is CASSQDRVGNTIYF.